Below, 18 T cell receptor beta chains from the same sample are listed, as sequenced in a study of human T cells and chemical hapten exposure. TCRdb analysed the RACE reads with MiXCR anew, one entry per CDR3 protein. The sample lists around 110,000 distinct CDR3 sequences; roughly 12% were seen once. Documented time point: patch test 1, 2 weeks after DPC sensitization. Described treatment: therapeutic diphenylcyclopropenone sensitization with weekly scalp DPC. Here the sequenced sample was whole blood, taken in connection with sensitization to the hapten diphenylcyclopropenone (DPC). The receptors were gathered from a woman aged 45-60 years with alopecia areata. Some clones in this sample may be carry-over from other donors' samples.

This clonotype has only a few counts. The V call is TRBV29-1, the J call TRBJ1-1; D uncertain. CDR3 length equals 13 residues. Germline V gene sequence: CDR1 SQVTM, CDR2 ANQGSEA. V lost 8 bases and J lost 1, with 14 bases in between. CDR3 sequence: CSFSSHTNTEAFF. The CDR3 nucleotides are TGCAGCTTCTCGTCACACACGAACACTGAAGCTTTCTTT. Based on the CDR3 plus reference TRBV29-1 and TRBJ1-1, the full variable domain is SAVISQKPSRDICQRGTSLTIQCQVDSQVTMMFWYRQQPGQSLTLIATANQGSEATYESGFVIDKFPISRPNLTFSTLTVSNMSPEDSSIYLCSFSSHTNTEAFFGQGTRLTVV.

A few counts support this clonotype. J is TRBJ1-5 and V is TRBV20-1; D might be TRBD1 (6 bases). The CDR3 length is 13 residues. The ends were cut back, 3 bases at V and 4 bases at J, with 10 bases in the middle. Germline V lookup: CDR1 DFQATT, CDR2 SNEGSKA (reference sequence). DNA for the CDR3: TGCAGTGCTAGTTCAACAGGGAATCAGCCCCAGCATTTT. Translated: CSASSTGNQPQHF.

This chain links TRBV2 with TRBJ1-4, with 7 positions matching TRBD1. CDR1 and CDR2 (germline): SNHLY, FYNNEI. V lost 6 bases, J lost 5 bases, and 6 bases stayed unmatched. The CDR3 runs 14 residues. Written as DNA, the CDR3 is TGTGCCAGCAGAACCCCGGGACAGAATGAAAAACTGTTTTTT. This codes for CASRTPGQNEKLFF.

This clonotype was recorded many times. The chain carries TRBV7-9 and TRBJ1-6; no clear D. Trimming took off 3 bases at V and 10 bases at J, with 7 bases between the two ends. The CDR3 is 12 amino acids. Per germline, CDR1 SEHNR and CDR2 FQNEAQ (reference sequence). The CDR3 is CASSFSGSPLHF. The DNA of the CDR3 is TGTGCCAGCAGCTTTTCCGGGTCACCCCTCCACTTT.

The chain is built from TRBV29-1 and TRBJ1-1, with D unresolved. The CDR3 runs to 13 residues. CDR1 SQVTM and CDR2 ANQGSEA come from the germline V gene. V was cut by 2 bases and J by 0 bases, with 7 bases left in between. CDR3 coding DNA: TGCAGCGTTGAACTGGTCATGAACACTGAAGCTTTCTTT. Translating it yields CSVELVMNTEAFF.

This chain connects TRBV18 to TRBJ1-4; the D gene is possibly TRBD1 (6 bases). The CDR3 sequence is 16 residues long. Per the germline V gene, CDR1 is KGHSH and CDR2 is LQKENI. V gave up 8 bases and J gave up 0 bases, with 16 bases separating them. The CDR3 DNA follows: TGTGCCAGCGCTTTAGGACAGCCGGCAACTAATGAAAAACTGTTTTTT. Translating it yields CASALGQPATNEKLFF.

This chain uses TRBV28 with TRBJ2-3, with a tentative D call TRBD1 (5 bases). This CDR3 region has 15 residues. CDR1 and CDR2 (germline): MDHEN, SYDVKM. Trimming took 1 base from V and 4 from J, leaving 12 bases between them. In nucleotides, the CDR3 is TGTGCCAGCAGTTTATCTTCCTCAGGGCCAGATACGCAGTATTTT. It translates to CASSLSSSGPDTQYF.

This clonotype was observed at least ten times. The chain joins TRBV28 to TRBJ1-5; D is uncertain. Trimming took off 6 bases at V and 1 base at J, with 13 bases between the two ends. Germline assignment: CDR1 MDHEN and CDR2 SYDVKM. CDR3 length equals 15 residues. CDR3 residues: CASSVWGLSNQPQHF. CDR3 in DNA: TGTGCCAGCAGCGTATGGGGTCTCAGCAATCAGCCCCAGCATTTT. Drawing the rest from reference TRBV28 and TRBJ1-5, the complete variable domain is DVKVTQSSRYLVKRTGEKVFLECVQDMDHENMFWYRQDPGLGLRLIYFSYDVKMKEKGDIPEGYSVSREKKERFSLILESASTNQTSMYLCASSVWGLSNQPQHFGDGTRLSIL.

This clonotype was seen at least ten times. CDR3 region: CASSSLPRYEQYF. DNA for the CDR3: TGTGCCAGCAGCTCCTTGCCCCGGTACGAGCAGTACTTC. The chain employs TRBV7-9 and TRBJ2-7; D ambiguous. Germline CDR1 is SEHNR and CDR2 is FQNEAQ (reference sequence). The ends were cut back, 4 bases at V and 4 bases at J, with 11 bases in the middle. The CDR3 runs to 13 residues.

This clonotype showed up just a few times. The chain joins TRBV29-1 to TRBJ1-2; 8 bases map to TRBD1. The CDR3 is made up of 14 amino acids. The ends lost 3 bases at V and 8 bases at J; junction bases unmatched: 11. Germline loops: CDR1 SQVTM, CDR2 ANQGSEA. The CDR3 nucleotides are TGCAGCGTTGATTTAGGACAGGGACGGGAAGGCTACACCTTC. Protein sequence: CSVDLGQGREGYTF. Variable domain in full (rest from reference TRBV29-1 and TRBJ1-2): SAVISQKPSRDICQRGTSLTIQCQVDSQVTMMFWYRQQPGQSLTLIATANQGSEATYESGFVIDKFPISRPNLTFSTLTVSNMSPEDSSIYLCSVDLGQGREGYTFGSGTRLTVV.

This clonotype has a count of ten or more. The CDR3: CASSFRQIYNSPLHF. The CDR3 region has the DNA TGTGCCAGCAGTTTTCGGCAGATATATAATTCACCCCTCCACTTT. The V gene is TRBV28, the J gene TRBJ1-6; D is unclear. V shed 3 bases and J shed 4 bases, with 10 bases lying between them. This CDR3 has 15 residues. Germline V gives CDR1 MDHEN, CDR2 SYDVKM.

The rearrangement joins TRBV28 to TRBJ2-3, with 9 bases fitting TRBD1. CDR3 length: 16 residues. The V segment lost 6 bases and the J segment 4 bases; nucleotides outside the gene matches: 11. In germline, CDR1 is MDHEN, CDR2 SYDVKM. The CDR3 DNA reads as TGTGCCAGCAGCCCCCGGGGGACAGGGAGGGCAGATACGCAGTATTTT. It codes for CASSPRGTGRADTQYF.

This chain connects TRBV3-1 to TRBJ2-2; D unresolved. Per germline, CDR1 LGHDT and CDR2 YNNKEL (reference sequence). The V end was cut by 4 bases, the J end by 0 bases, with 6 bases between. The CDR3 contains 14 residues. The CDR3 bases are TGTGCCAGCAGCCGCGGAACGAACACCGGGGAGCTGTTTTTT. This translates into CASSRGTNTGELFF.

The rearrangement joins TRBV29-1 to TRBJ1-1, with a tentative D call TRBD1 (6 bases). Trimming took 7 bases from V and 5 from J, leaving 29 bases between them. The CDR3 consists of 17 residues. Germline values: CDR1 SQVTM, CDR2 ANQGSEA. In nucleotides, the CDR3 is TGCAGCGCGCGTCGGGGGGCGTCTCGCACAGTGGGTACTGAAGCTTTCTTT. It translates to CSARRGASRTVGTEAFF.

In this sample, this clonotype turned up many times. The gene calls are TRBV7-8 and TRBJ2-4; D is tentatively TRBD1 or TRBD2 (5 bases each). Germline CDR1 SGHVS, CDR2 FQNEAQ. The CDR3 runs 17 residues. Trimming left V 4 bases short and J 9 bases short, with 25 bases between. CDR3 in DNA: TGTGCCAGCAGCTCCAGTCTCGGGGCGCGGGCCTATGGCATTCAGTACTTC. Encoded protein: CASSSSLGARAYGIQYF. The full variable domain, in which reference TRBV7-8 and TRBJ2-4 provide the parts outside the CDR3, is GAGVSQSPRYKVAKRGQDVALRCDPISGHVSLFWYQQALGQGPEFLTYFQNEAQLDKSGLPSDRFFAERPEGSVSTLKIQRTQQEDSAVYLCASSSSLGARAYGIQYFGAGTRLSVL.

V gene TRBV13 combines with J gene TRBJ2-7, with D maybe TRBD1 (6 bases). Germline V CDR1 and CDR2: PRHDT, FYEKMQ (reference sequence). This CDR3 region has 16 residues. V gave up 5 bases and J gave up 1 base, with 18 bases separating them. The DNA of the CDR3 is TGTGCCAGCAGCCCAGTGGCAGGGGAACGATCCTACGAGCAGTACTTC. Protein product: CASSPVAGERSYEQYF. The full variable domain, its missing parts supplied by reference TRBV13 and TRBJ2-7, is AAGVIQSPRHLIKEKRETATLKCYPIPRHDTVYWYQQGPGQDPQFLISFYEKMQSDKGSIPDRFSAQQFSDYHSELNMSSLELGDSALYFCASSPVAGERSYEQYFGPGTRLTVT.

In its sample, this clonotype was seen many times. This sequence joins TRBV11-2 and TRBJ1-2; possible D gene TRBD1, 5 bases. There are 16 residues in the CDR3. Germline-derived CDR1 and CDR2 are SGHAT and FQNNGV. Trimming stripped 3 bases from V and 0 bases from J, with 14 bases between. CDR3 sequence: CASSFSVGAPNYGYTF. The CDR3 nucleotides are TGTGCCAGCAGCTTCTCCGTTGGGGCACCTAACTATGGCTACACCTTC.

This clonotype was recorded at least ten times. CDR3 DNA sequence: TGTGCCAGCAGTTCAGCCCAGGCCCTAGCAATGGCCTACGAGCAGTACTTC. This gives the protein CASSSAQALAMAYEQYF. The chain joins TRBV12-3 or TRBV12-4 to TRBJ2-7; a weak D match, TRBD2 (5 bases). The germline V and J ends were trimmed by 4 bases and 2 bases, with 21 bases remaining between them. The CDR3 is made up of 17 amino acids.